This T cell receptor beta chain comes out of a study of blood T cell repertoires in COVID-19. The assay was immunoSEQ multiplex PCR, and TCRdb's table has in-frame clones only and misses some. Of 200,000 to 250,000 clones in the sample, about nine tenths were seen once. The germline CDR1 and CDR2 sequences are SGHTA and FQGNSA. The CDR3 loop spans 14 amino acids. V was cut by 5 bases and J by 5 bases, with 16 bases left in between. Participant reports of clinical history set cohort assignment. The TCR was taken from a woman in her twenties or thirties who had recovered from COVID-19. V gene TRBV7-2 combines with J gene TRBJ2-7, with D maybe TRBD2 (5 bases). The sample comprised PBMCs or T cells enriched from blood (not recorded which). CDR3 sequence reads: CASSPVASSHEQYF. In DNA form, the CDR3 reads TGTGCCAGCAGCCCGGTTGCCTCTAGCCACGAGCAGTACTTC.